These 20 T cell receptor beta chains were sequenced from one sample in a study of blood T cell repertoires in COVID-19. The protocol was immunoSEQ multiplex PCR, while the TCRdb copy is restricted to in-frame clones and leaves out a portion. Of roughly 200,000 clones detected, 80% to 90% appear once; the ten largest clones hold 2.5% to 3.5%. The sequenced sample was peripheral blood. These receptors were obtained from a man aged 55 to 70 with acute or convalescent COVID-19.

V gene TRBV14 combines with J gene TRBJ2-7, with a tentative D call TRBD1 (6 bases). With 4 bases removed from V and 4 bases from J, the gap between germline ends came to 14 bases. Per germline, CDR1 SGHDN and CDR2 FVKESK. The CDR3 has 14 amino acids. CDR3 in amino acids: CASSPTGTTYEQYF. Here the CDR3 DNA reads TGTGCCAGCAGCCCTACCGGGACAACTTACGAGCAGTACTTC.

CDR3 in amino acids: CASSLYGNTEAFF. The CDR3, as DNA: TGTGCCAGCAGTTTGTACGGGAACACTGAAGCTTTCTTT. The chain links TRBV27 to TRBJ1-1; D not certain. V lost 3 bases and J lost 1, with 6 bases in between. The CDR3 sequence is 13 residues long. Per the germline V gene, CDR1 is MNHEY and CDR2 is SMNVEV (reference sequence).

The gene calls are TRBV3-1 (or the pseudogene TRBV3-2) and TRBJ2-2; perhaps TRBD1 as D (5 bases). The CDR3 is made up of 15 amino acids. The germline V gene has CDR1 LGHDT and CDR2 YNNKEL (reference sequence). V was cut by 7 bases and J by 2 bases, with 14 bases left in between. CDR3 in DNA: TGTGCCAGCATGCTGACAGCTACTAACACCGGGGAGCTGTTTTTT. This encodes CASMLTATNTGELFF.

The rearrangement joins TRBV10-3 to TRBJ2-1, with TRBD1 matching 9 bases. The CDR3 loop spans 15 amino acids. V lost 6 bases and J lost 9; bases outside the gene matches: 12. Per the germline V gene, CDR1 is ENHRY and CDR2 is SYGVKD. Here the CDR3 DNA reads TGTGCCATCAGATTAGACAGGGGGGGTTCTCGTGAGCAGTTCTTC. This encodes CAIRLDRGGSREQFF.

Here the CDR3 reads CASSQDVTGRGYEQYF. The CDR3 DNA reads TGCGCCAGCAGCCAAGATGTAACGGGGAGAGGCTACGAGCAGTACTTC. The chain employs TRBV4-1 and TRBJ2-7; tentatively, D is TRBD2 (5 bases). The CDR3 extends over 16 amino acids. Trimming removed 0 bases from V and 3 bases from J, with 15 bases in between. Germline V lookup: CDR1 MGHRA, CDR2 YSYEKL.

This sequence joins TRBV5-4 and TRBJ2-3; 11 bases are shared with TRBD2. The V and J ends lost 0 bases and 6 bases, in that order; junction bases with no gene match: 6. Germline V CDR1 and CDR2: SGHNT, YYREEE (reference sequence). CDR3 length: 16 residues. CDR3 in amino acids: CASSLGLAGPGDTQYF. In DNA, the CDR3 is TGTGCCAGCAGCTTGGGACTAGCGGGGCCTGGGGATACGCAGTATTTT.

In its sample, this clone was seen once. Compared with germline, one end of the junction differs, possibly owing to a read error. The chain recombines TRBV7-7 with TRBJ2-1; 8 bases are shared with TRBD2. This CDR3 comprises 15 residues. Germline V gives CDR1 SSHAT, CDR2 FNYEAQ (reference sequence). The CDR3 DNA reads as TGTGCTAGCAGTTCTTCTAGCGGGTTCAGCAATGAGCAGTTCTTC. Its protein is CASSSSSGFSNEQFF.

V and J are TRBV6-5 and TRBJ2-1; 7 bases map to TRBD2. The germline CDR1 and CDR2 sequences are MNHEY and SVGAGI. The ends lost 0 bases at V and 8 bases at J; junction bases unmatched: 4. This CDR3 is built from 14 residues. CDR3 in amino acids: CASSYSRELYEQFF. The CDR3 DNA is TGTGCCAGCAGTTACTCGCGGGAGTTATATGAGCAGTTCTTC.

The rearrangement links TRBV7-2 to TRBJ1-5; weak D call: TRBD1 (5 bases). CDR3 length: 14 residues. The V gene lost 5 bases and the J gene lost 5 bases, with 13 bases spanning the gap. The V gene's germline CDR1 is SGHTA and CDR2 FQGNSA. The CDR3 sequence is CASSHGGGDQPQHF. DNA for the CDR3: TGTGCCAGCAGCCATGGGGGGGGTGATCAGCCCCAGCATTTT.

This rearrangement joins TRBV19 to TRBJ1-4; D unclear. The CDR3 sequence is 12 residues long. V lost 7 bases to trimming and J lost 7 bases, with 10 bases between them. Germline V gene sequence: CDR1 LNHDA, CDR2 SQIVND (reference sequence). The CDR3 here is CASTPPVEKLFF. CDR3 sequence (DNA): TGTGCCAGTACCCCCCCGGTTGAAAAACTGTTTTTT.

This clone was picked up a small number of times. This sequence joins TRBV18 and TRBJ1-5; 8 nucleotides agree with TRBD1. This CDR3 spans 13 amino acids. Germline values: CDR1 KGHSH, CDR2 LQKENI. The trim removed 6 bases at V and 5 bases at J, leaving 3 bases unmatched. The CDR3 loop is CASSPGQDQPQHF. The CDR3 DNA reads as TGTGCCAGCTCGCCGGGACAGGATCAGCCCCAGCATTTT. Looking up the rest from reference TRBV18 and TRBJ1-5 gives the full variable domain: NAGVMQNPRHLVRRRGQEARLRCSPMKGHSHVYWYRQLPEEGLKFMVYLQKENIIDESGMPKERFSAEFPKEGPSILRIQQVVRGDSAAYFCASSPGQDQPQHFGDGTRLSIL.

The rearrangement uses TRBV4-1 and TRBJ2-2; the match to TRBD1 covers 12 bases. The length of the CDR3 is 16 residues. The V segment lost 2 bases and the J segment 7 bases; nucleotides outside the gene matches: 5. Germline CDR1 MGHRA, CDR2 YSYEKL. The CDR3 protein is CASSQTGTGGHGELFF. CDR3 bases: TGCGCCAGCAGCCAAACCGGGACAGGGGGCCACGGGGAGCTGTTTTTT.

V usage is TRBV5-4 and J usage is TRBJ1-1; no reliable D call. This CDR3 region has 14 residues. V lost 5 bases to trimming and J lost 1 base, with 12 bases between them. CDR1 is SGHNT and CDR2 is YYREEE in the germline V gene (reference sequence). Here the CDR3 DNA reads TGTGCCAGCAGTTCCACGGCGGGGAACACTGAAGCTTTCTTT. Protein: CASSSTAGNTEAFF.

This clone was recorded once. The rearrangement joins TRBV11-2 to TRBJ2-7; perhaps TRBD2 as D (6 bases). The germline CDR1 and CDR2 sequences are SGHAT and FQNNGV. V lost 5 bases and J lost 6, with 11 bases in between. The CDR3 loop spans 12 amino acids. CDR3 nucleotide sequence: TGTGCCAGCAGCGAGACGGGGGTCGAGCAGTACTTC. Its protein is CASSETGVEQYF. Variable domain in full (rest from reference TRBV11-2 and TRBJ2-7): EAGVAQSPRYKIIEKRQSVAFWCNPISGHATLYWYQQILGQGPKLLIQFQNNGVVDDSQLPKDRFSAERLKGVDSTLKIQPAKLEDSAVYLCASSETGVEQYFGPGTRLTVT.

The chain uses TRBV28 and TRBJ2-4; 10 positions match TRBD1. The germline V gene encodes CDR1 MDHEN and CDR2 SYDVKM. Trimming took 6 bases from V and 3 from J; bases not matched to a gene: 8. The CDR3 sequence is 16 residues long. The CDR3 sequence: CASSSFGTGDKNIQYF. In DNA, the CDR3 is TGTGCCAGCAGCTCTTTCGGGACAGGGGACAAAAACATTCAGTACTTC.

The rearrangement joins TRBV3-1 (or the pseudogene TRBV3-2) to TRBJ2-5, with TRBD2 as a possible D gene (5 bases). The CDR3 length is 14 residues. The germline V gene has CDR1 LGHDT and CDR2 YNNKEL (reference sequence). Trimming removed 4 bases at V and 3 bases at J, with 12 bases between. CDR3 bases: TGTGCCAGCAGCCTCTACCCCGGGAAAGAGACCCAGTACTTC. Protein product: CASSLYPGKETQYF.

The chain is built from TRBV19 and TRBJ2-1, with a possible D match to TRBD2 (5 bases). Germline V lookup: CDR1 LNHDA, CDR2 SQIVND (reference sequence). This CDR3 comprises 15 residues. Deletions cut 2 bases from V and 8 bases from J, with 16 bases between. The CDR3 DNA follows: TGTGCCAGTAGTATAAAAGACGGGGATTTGTATGAGCAGTTCTTC. The encoded protein is CASSIKDGDLYEQFF.

This clone was picked up a small number of times. The chain carries TRBV30 and TRBJ1-1; D unclear. The CDR3 covers 12 residues. Trimming took off 2 bases at V and 4 bases at J, with 8 bases between the two ends. The V gene's germline CDR1 is GTSNPN and CDR2 SVGIG (reference sequence). Here the CDR3 DNA reads TGTGCCTGGAGTCCCCCAGGCACTGAAGCTTTCTTT. It is translated as CAWSPPGTEAFF.

This chain joins TRBV7-3 and TRBJ2-2, with 12 positions matching TRBD2. Per germline, CDR1 SGHTA and CDR2 FQGTGA. Trimming took 7 bases from V and 5 from J; bases not matched to a gene: 5. The CDR3 loop spans 15 amino acids. CDR3 sequence reads: CASTAGLAGTGELFF. For the CDR3, the DNA is TGTGCCAGCACCGCTGGACTAGCGGGAACCGGGGAGCTGTTTTTT.

The gene calls are TRBV6-5 and TRBJ2-2; 11 nucleotides agree with TRBD1. Germline CDR1 is MNHEY and CDR2 is SVGAGI. The ends lost 6 bases at V and 4 bases at J; junction bases unmatched: 4. The CDR3 sequence is 15 residues long. This CDR3 is CASSKDRGLTGELFF. The CDR3 DNA sequence: TGTGCCAGCAGCAAGGACAGGGGGCTCACCGGGGAGCTGTTTTTT.